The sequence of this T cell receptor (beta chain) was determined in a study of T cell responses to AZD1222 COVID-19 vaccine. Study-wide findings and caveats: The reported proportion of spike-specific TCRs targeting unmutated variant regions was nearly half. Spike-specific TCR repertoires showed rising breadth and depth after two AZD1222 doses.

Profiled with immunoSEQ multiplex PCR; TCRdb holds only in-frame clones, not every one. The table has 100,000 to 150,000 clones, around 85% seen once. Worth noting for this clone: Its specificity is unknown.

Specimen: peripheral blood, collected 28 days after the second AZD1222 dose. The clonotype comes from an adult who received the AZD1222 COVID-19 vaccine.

The CDR3 spells CASSPRQGGETQYF. In nucleotides, the CDR3 is TGTGCCAGCAGCCCACGACAGGGAGGCGAGACCCAGTACTTC. The chain links TRBV6-5 to TRBJ2-5; tentatively, D is TRBD1 (7 bases). The V and J ends lost 6 bases and 5 bases respectively, with 16 bases between them. This CDR3 comprises 14 residues. CDR1 is MNHEY and CDR2 is SVGAGI in the germline V gene.